This is a list of T cell receptor beta chains from one sample in a study of blood T cell repertoires in COVID-19. Data came from immunoSEQ multiplex PCR; TCRdb stores just in-frame clones and leaves some out. The sample comprises 250,000 to 350,000 clones, roughly 89% of which are singletons, and about 8.9% rests with the top ten. Specimen: PBMCs or T cells enriched from blood (not recorded which). The receptors shown here come from a woman aged 18-29 years who had recovered from COVID-19. Each CDR3 is given with its conserved first and last residue. Fields, in order: J gene, V gene, clone size, D gene, CDR3 protein, CDR3 DNA. A D gene is named only where the DNA matches it firmly. Not all rows give a size; the values are once, few, many and, for expanded clones, a class.

TRBJ2-7 | TRBV3-1/TRBV3-2 | . | TRBD2 | CASSPRTSGTYEQYF | TGTGCCAGCAGCCCACGGACTAGCGGGACCTACGAGCAGTACTTC
TRBJ1-1 | TRBV11-2 | . | . | CASSSSGVPEAFF | TGTGCCAGCAGCTCGTCCGGGGTACCTGAAGCTTTCTTT
TRBJ2-7 | TRBV2 | once | TRBD1 | CATTHRDRGRGEQYF | TGTGCCACCACACACAGGGACAGGGGGCGAGGCGAGCAGTACTTC
TRBJ1-2 | TRBV6-5 | . | TRBD1 | CASQGALRNGYTF | TGTGCCAGTCAGGGGGCACTCCGGAATGGCTACACCTTC
TRBJ2-7 | TRBV27 | . | . | CASSPGGGSYEQYF | TGTGCCAGCAGTCCCGGCGGAGGGTCCTACGAGCAGTACTTC
TRBJ2-5 | TRBV27 | . | TRBD1 | CASSLYGTAPFQETQYF | TGTGCCAGCAGTTTATACGGGACAGCTCCTTTCCAAGAGACCCAGTACTTC
TRBJ2-1 | TRBV28 | . | . | CASSFGGTENNEQFF | TGTGCCAGCAGTTTCGGAGGGACAGAGAACAATGAGCAGTTCTTC
TRBJ2-7 | TRBV6-1 | few | TRBD1 | CASSEWGDRGSPEQYF | TGTGCCAGCAGTGAATGGGGGGACAGGGGATCCCCCGAGCAGTACTTC
TRBJ1-2 | TRBV7-9 | . | . | CASSRELGYTF | TGTGCCAGCAGTCGAGAGTTGGGCTACACCTTC
TRBJ1-4 | TRBV7-9 | . | TRBD1 | CASSLDRGTTNEKLFF | TGTGCCAGCAGCCTTGACAGGGGGACAACTAATGAAAAACTGTTTTTT
TRBJ2-1 | TRBV5-4 | . | TRBD2 | CASSPSGGVTYNEQFF | TGTGCCAGCAGCCCAAGCGGGGGGGTTACCTACAATGAGCAGTTCTTC
TRBJ1-2 | TRBV6-2/TRBV6-3 | . | . | CASSYSFPVGYTF | TGTGCCAGCAGTTACTCTTTCCCAGTGGGCTACACCTTC
TRBJ2-7 | TRBV6-2/TRBV6-3 | . | TRBD1 | CASSLLPTGNYEQYF | TGTGCCAGCAGCCTATTACCGACAGGGAACTACGAGCAGTACTTC
TRBJ1-4 | TRBV15 | . | . | CATSSTANEKLFF | TGTGCCACCAGTTCTACTGCGAATGAAAAACTGTTTTTT
TRBJ1-2 | TRBV30 | . | . | CAWSPAAAGYTF | TGTGCCTGGAGTCCCGCGGCAGCCGGCTACACCTTC
TRBJ2-3 | TRBV28 | . | TRBD1 | CASTQGGYPDTQYF | TGTGCCAGCACCCAAGGGGGCTACCCAGATACGCAGTATTTT
TRBJ2-3 | TRBV5-1 | . | . | CASSFPAPTITDTQYF | TGCGCCAGCAGCTTTCCCGCACCGACTATTACAGATACGCAGTATTTT
TRBJ2-3 | TRBV9 | . | TRBD2 | CASSPGGGPDTQYF | TGTGCCAGCAGCCCCGGGGGGGGTCCAGATACGCAGTATTTT
TRBJ2-2 | TRBV5-4 | . | . | CAATAGLGTGELFF | TGTGCCGCGACGGCGGGGTTGGGCACCGGGGAGCTGTTTTTT
TRBJ2-7 | TRBV4-2 | . | . | CASSQERSAGPLSYEQYF | TGTGCCAGCAGCCAAGAAAGGTCGGCGGGGCCCCTCTCCTACGAGCAGTACTTC
TRBJ2-3 | TRBV28 | . | TRBD2 | CASSLTRLAGGMADTQYF | TGTGCCAGCAGTCTGACCCGACTAGCGGGAGGGATGGCAGATACGCAGTATTTT
TRBJ2-7 | TRBV11-1 | once | TRBD2 | CASSLTSGSYEQYF | TGTGCCAGCAGCCTGACTAGCGGGAGTTACGAGCAGTACTTC
TRBJ2-2 | TRBV7-2 | . | . | CASSPPPPTPSGELFF | TGTGCCAGCAGCCCCCCTCCCCCGACTCCTTCCGGGGAGCTGTTTTTT
TRBJ1-5 | TRBV19 | once | . | CASKRQGSNQPQHF | TGTGCCAGTAAAAGGCAGGGTAGCAATCAGCCCCAGCATTTT
TRBJ1-4 | TRBV6-6 | . | TRBD1 | CASSDPGQGLEKLFF | TGTGCCAGCAGTGATCCGGGACAGGGGCTTGAAAAACTGTTTTTT
TRBJ1-3 | TRBV2 | . | . | CASSAIFYSGNTIYF | TGTGCCAGCAGTGCTATATTTTACTCTGGAAACACCATATATTTT
TRBJ2-3 | TRBV7-2 | . | TRBD2 | CASSFAGLAASTDTQYF | TGTGCCAGCAGCTTCGCGGGACTAGCGGCTAGCACAGATACGCAGTATTTT
TRBJ2-5 | TRBV5-5 | . | TRBD1 | CASSARVWAGTGEETQYF | TGTGCCAGCAGCGCCCGGGTTTGGGCCGGGACAGGTGAAGAGACCCAGTACTTC
TRBJ1-2 | TRBV6-2/TRBV6-3 | . | . | CASSYWSYGYTF | TGTGCCAGCAGTTACTGGAGCTATGGCTACACCTTC
TRBJ2-1 | TRBV27 | . | . | CASSRGGGKFF | TGTGCCAGCAGCCGAGGCGGCGGAAAGTTCTTC
TRBJ1-5 | TRBV5-8 | . | TRBD1 | CASSLNRGRDQPQHF | TGTGCCAGCAGCTTGAACAGGGGAAGAGATCAGCCCCAGCATTTT
TRBJ1-5 | TRBV7-2 | . | . | CASSLAFHQVGQPQHF | TGTGCCAGCAGCTTAGCGTTTCATCAGGTCGGTCAGCCCCAGCATTTT
TRBJ2-3 | TRBV5-1 | . | . | CASTQTTSTDTQYF | TGCGCCAGCACTCAGACAACTAGCACAGATACGCAGTATTTT
TRBJ2-5 | TRBV10-3 | . | . | CAISAEETQYF | TGTGCCATCAGTGCTGAAGAGACCCAGTACTTC
TRBJ1-3 | TRBV4-3 | few | . | CASSQDIGLFSGNTIYF | TGCGCCAGCAGCCAAGATATCGGACTATTCTCTGGAAACACCATATATTTT
TRBJ2-5 | TRBV5-1 | . | TRBD1 | CASRTGASETQYF | TGCGCCAGCAGAACAGGGGCGAGTGAGACCCAGTACTTC
TRBJ2-2 | TRBV6-5 | . | . | CASSSDRQPGTGELFF | TGTGCCAGCAGTTCCGATCGACAGCCGGGCACCGGGGAGCTGTTTTTT
TRBJ1-1 | TRBV19 | . | . | CASSIIAGNKNTEAFF | TGTGCCAGTAGTATAATAGCCGGGAATAAGAACACTGAAGCTTTCTTT
TRBJ2-5 | TRBV9 | . | TRBD2 | CASSRLAGIQETQYF | TGTGCCAGCAGCCGACTAGCGGGGATACAAGAGACCCAGTACTTC
TRBJ1-5 | TRBV19 | . | TRBD1 | CASSIWTGSPSNQPQHF | TGTGCCAGTAGTATATGGACAGGGTCCCCTAGCAATCAGCCCCAGCATTTT
TRBJ2-2 | TRBV5-4 | . | . | CASSRRDFNTGELFF | TGTGCCAGCAGCCGCCGGGACTTCAACACCGGGGAGCTGTTTTTT
TRBJ2-2 | TRBV7-6 | . | . | CASSSLLTGELFF | TGTGCCAGCAGCTCCCTTCTGACCGGGGAGCTGTTTTTT